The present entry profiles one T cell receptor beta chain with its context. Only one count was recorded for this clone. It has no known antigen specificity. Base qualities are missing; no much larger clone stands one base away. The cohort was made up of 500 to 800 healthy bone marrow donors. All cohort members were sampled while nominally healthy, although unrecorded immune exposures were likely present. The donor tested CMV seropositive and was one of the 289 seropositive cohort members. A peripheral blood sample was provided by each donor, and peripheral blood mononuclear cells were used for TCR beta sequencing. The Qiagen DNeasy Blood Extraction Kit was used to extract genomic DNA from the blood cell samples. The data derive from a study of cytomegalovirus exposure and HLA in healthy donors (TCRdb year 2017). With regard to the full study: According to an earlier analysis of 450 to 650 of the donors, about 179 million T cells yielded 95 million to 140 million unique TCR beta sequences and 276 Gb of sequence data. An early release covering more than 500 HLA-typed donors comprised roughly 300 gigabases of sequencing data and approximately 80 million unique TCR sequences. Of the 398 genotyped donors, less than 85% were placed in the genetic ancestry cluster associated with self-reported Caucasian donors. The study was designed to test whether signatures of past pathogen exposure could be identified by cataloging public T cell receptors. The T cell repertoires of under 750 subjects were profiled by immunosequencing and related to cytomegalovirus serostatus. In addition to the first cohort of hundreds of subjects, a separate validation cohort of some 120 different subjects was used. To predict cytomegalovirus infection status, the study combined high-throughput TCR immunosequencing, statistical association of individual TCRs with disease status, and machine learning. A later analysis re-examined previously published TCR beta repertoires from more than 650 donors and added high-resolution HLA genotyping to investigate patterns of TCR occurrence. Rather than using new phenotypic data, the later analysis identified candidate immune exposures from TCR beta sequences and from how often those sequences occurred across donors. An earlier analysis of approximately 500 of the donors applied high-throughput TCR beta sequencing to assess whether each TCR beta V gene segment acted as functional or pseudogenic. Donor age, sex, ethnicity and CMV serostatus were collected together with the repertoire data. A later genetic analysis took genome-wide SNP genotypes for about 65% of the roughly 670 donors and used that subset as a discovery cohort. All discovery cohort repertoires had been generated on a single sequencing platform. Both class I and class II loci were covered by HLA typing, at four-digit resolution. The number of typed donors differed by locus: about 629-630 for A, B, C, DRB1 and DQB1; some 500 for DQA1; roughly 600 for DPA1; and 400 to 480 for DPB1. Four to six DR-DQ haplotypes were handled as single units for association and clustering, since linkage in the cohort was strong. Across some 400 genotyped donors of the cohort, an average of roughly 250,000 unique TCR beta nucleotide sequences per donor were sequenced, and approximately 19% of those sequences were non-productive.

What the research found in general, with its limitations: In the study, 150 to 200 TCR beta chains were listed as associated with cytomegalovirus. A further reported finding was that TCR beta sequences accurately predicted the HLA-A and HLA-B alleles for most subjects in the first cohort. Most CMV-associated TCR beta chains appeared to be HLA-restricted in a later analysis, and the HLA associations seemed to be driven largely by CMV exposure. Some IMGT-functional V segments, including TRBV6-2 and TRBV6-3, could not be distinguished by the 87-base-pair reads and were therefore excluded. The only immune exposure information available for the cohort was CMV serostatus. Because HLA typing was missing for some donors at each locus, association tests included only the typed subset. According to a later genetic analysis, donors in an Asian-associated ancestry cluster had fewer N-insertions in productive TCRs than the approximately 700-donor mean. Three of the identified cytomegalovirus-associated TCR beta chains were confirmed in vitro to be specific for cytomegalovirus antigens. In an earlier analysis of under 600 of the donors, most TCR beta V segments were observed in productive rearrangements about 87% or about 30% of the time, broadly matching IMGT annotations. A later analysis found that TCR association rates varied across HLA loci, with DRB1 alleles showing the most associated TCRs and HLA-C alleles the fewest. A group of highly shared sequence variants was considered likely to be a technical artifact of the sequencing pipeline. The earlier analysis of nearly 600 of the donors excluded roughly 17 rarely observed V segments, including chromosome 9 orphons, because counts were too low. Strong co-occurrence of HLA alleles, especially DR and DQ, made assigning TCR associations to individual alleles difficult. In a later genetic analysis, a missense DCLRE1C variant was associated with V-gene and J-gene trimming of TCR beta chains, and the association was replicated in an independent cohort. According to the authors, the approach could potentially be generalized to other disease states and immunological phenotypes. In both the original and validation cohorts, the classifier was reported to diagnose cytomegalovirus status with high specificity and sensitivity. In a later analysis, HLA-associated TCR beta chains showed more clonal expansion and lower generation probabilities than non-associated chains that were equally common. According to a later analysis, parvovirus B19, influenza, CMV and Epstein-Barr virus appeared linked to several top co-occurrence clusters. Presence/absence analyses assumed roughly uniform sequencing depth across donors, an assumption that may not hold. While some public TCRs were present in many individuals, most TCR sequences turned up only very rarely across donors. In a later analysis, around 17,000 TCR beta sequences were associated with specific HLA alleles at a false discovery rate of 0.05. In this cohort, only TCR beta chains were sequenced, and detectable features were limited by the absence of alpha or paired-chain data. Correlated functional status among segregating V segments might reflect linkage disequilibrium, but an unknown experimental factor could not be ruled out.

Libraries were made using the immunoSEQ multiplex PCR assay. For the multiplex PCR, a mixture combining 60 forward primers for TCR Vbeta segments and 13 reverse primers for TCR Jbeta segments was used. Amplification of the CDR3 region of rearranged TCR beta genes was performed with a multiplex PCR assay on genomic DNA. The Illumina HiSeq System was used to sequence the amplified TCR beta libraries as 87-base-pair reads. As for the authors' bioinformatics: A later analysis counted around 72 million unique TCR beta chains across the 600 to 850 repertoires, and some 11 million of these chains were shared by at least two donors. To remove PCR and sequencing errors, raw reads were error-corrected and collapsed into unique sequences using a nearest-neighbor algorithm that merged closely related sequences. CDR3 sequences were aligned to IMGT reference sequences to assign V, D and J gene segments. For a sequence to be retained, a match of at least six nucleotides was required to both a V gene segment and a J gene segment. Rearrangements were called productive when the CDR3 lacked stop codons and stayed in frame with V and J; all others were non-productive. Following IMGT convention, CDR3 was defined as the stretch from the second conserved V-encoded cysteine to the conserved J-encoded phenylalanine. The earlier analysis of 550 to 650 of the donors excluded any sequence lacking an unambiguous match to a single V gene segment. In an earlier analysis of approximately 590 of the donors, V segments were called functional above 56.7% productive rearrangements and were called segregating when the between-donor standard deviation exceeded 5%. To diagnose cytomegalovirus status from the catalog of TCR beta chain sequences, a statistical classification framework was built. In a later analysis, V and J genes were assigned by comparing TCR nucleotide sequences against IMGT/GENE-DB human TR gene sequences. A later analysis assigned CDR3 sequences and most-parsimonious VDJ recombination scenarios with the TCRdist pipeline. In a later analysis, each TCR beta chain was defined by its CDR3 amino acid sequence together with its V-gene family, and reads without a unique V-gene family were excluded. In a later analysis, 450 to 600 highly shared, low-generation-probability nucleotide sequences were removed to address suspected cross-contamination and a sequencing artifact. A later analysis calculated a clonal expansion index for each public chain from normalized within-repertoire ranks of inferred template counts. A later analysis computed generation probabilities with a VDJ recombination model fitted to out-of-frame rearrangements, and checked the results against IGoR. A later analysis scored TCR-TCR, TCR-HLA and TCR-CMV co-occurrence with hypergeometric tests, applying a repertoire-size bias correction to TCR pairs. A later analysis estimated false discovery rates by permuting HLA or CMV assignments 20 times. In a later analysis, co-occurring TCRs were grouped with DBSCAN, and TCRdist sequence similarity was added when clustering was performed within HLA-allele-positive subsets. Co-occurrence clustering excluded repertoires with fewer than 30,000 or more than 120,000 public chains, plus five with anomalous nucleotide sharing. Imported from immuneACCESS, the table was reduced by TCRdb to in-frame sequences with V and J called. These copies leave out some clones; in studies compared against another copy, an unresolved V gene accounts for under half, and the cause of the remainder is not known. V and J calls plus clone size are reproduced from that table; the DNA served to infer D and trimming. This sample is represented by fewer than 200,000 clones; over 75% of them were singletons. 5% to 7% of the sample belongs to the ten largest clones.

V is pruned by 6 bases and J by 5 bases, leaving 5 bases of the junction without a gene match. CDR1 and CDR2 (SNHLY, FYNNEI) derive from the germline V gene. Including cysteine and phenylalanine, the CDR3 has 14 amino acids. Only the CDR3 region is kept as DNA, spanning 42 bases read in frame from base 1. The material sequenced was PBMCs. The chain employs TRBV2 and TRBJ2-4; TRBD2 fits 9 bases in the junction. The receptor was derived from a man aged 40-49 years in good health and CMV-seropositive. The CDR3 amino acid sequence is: CASSIAGAENIQYF. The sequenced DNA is TGTGCCAGCAGCATAGCGGGAGCGGAAAACATTCAGTACTTC.